The sequence of this T cell receptor beta chain was determined in a study of T cell changes during pregnancy in multiple sclerosis (dated by TCRdb to between 2018 and 2021). About the full investigation: Changes in the T cell repertoire over the course of pregnancy were examined in this study in women with multiple sclerosis.

The receptor library was made with the immunoSEQ multiplex PCR assay. Not all clones reach the TCRdb copy of this immuneACCESS table, which keeps in-frame sequences only. Checked studies attribute under half of the gap to unresolved V genes and leave the rest unexplained. The sample data list roughly 110,000 clones, and roughly nine tenths of these were observed just once. The top ten clones comprise 1.5% to 2% of the sample. V is shortened by 1 base, J by 1 base, and the region joining them spans 8 bases. Spanning cysteine to phenylalanine, the CDR3 consists of 14 amino acids. The retained sequence is limited to the CDR3, 42 bases, with the frame set at the first base. Looking up the germline V gene yields CDR1 SGHDT and CDR2 YYEEEE. Worth noting for this clone: It lacks a known antigen. No base-level quality is on record; no much larger clone is a single base apart.

Source: peripheral blood, taken before pregnancy. The origin of this receptor is a female donor with multiple sclerosis, enrolled in a pregnancy study. Here the chain combines TRBV5-6 and TRBJ1-2; 5 matching bases give a weak D call of TRBD1. The bases are TGTGCCAGCAGCTTGATCGGGGGTAACTATGGCTACACCTTC. It encodes CASSLIGGNYGYTF.